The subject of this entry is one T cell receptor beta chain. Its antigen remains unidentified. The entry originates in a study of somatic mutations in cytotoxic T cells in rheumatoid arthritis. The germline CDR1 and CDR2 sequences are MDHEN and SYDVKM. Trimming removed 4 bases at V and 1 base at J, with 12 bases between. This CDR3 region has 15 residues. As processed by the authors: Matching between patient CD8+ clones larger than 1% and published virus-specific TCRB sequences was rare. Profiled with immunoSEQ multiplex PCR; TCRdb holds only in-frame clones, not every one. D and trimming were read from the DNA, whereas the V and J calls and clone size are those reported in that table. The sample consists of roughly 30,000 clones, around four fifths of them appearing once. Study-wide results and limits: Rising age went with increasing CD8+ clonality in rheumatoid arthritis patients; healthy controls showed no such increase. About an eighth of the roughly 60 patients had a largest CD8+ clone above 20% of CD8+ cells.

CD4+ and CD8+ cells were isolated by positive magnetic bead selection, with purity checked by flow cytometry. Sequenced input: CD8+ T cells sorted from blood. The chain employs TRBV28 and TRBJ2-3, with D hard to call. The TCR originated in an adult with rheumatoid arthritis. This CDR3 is CASSWTPGGTDTQYF. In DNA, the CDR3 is TGTGCCAGCAGTTGGACCCCTGGTGGCACAGATACGCAGTATTTT.